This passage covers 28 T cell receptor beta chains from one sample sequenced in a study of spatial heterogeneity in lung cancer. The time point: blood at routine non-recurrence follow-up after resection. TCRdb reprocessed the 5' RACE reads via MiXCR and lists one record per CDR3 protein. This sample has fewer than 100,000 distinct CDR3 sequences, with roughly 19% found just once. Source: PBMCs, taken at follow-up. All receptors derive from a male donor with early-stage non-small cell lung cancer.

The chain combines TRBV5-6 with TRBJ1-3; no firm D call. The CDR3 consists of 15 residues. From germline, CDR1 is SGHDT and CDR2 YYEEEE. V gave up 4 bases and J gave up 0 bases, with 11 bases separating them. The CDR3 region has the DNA TGTGCCAGCAGCGCTTGGGGTACCTCTGGAAACACCATATATTTT. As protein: CASSAWGTSGNTIYF. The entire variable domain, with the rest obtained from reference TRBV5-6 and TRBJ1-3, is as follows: DAGVTQSPTHLIKTRGQQVTLRCSPKSGHDTVSWYQQALGQGPQFIFQYYEEEERQRGNFPDRFSGHQFPNYSSELNVNALLLGDSALYLCASSAWGTSGNTIYFGEGSWLTVV.

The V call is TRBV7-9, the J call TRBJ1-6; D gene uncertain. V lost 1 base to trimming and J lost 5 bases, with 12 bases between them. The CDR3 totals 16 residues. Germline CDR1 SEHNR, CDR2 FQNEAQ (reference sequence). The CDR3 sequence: CASSLVLGQNNSPLHF. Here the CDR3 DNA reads TGTGCCAGCAGCTTAGTTCTTGGGCAGAATAATTCACCCCTCCACTTT.

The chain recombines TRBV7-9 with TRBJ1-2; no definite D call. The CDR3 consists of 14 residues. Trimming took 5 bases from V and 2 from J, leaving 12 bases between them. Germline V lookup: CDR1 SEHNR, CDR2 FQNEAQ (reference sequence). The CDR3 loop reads CASSPTGSNYGYTF. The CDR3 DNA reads TGTGCCAGCAGCCCTACGGGCTCCAACTATGGCTACACCTTC.

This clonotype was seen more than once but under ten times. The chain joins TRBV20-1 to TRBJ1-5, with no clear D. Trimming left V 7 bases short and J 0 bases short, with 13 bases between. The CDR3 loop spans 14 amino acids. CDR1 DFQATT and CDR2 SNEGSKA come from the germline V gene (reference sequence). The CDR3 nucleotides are TGCAGTGTTCCGGGAAGTTATAGCAATCAGCCCCAGCATTTT. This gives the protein CSVPGSYSNQPQHF.

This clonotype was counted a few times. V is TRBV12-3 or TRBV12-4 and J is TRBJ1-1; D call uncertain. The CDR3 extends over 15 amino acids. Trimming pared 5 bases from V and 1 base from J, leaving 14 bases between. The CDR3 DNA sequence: TGTGCCAGCAGTACCAGTGGCAGGCAGAACACTGAAGCTTTCTTT. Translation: CASSTSGRQNTEAFF.

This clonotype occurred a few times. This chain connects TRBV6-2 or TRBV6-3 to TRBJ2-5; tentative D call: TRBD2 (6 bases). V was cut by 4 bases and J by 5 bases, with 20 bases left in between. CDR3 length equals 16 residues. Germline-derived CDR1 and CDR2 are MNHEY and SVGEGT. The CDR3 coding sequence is TGTGCCAGCAGTTCCCGGGCCAACTCAGGGAGGGAGACCCAGTACTTC. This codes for CASSSRANSGRETQYF.

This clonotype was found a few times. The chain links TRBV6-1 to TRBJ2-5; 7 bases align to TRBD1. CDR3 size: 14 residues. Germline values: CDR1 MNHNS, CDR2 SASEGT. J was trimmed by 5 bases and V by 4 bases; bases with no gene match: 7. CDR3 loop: CASSANRGMETQYF. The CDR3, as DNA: TGTGCCAGCAGTGCGAACAGGGGAATGGAGACCCAGTACTTC.

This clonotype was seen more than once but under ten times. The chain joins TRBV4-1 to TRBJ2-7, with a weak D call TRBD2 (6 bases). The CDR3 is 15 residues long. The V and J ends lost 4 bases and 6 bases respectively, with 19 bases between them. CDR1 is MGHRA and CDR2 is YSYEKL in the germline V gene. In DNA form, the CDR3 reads TGCGCCAGCAGCCGAGAACTAGCCGGGCTCTCCGAGCAGTACTTC. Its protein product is CASSRELAGLSEQYF.

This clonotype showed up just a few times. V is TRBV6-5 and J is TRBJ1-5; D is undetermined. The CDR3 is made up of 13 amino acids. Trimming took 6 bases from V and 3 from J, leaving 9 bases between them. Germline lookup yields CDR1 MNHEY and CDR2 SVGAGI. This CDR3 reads CASRQGHNQPQHF. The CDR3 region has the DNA TGTGCCAGCAGGCAAGGGCACAATCAGCCCCAGCATTTT.

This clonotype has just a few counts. CDR3 nucleotides: TGTGCCAGCAGCGGGGACGGTAATGAAAAACTGTTTTTT. It codes for CASSGDGNEKLFF. J is TRBJ1-4 and V is TRBV12-3 or TRBV12-4, with D tentatively TRBD1 (5 bases). V lost 6 bases, J lost 4 bases, and 9 bases lay in between. The CDR3 contains 13 residues.

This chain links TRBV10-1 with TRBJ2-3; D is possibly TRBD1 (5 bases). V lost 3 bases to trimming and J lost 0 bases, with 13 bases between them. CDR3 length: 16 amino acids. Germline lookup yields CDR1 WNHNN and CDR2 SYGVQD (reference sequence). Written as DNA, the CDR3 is TGCGCCAGCAGTGAAGTCAGGGCGTCAAGCACAGATACGCAGTATTTT. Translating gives CASSEVRASSTDTQYF.

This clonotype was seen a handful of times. CDR3 DNA sequence: TGCGCCAGCAGCGTGGGTCTTGTAAACTATGGCTACACCTTC. Translated, it gives CASSVGLVNYGYTF. V and J are TRBV5-1 and TRBJ1-2; D is unresolved. The CDR3 length is 14 residues. The V and J ends lost 4 bases and 2 bases respectively, with 12 bases between them. CDR1 is SGHRS and CDR2 is YFSETQ in the germline V gene.

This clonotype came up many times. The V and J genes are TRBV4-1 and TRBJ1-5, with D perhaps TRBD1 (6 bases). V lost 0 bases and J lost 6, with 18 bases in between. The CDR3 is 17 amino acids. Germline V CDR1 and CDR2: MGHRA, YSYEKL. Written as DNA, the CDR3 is TGCGCCAGCAGCCAAGATAGGTCAGGGGCTCCAGGTCAGCCCCAGCATTTT. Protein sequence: CASSQDRSGAPGQPQHF.

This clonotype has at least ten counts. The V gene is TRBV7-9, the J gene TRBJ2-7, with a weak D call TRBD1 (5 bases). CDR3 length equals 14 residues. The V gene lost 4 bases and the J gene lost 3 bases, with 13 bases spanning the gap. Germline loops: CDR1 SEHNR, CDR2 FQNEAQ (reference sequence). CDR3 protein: CASSYKDRDYEQYF. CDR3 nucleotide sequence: TGTGCCAGCAGCTACAAAGACAGAGACTACGAGCAGTACTTC. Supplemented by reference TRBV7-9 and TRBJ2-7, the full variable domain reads DTGVSQNPRHKITKRGQNVTFRCDPISEHNRLYWYRQTLGQGPEFLTYFQNEAQLEKSRLLSDRFSAERPKGSFSTLEIQRTEQGDSAMYLCASSYKDRDYEQYFGPGTRLTVT.

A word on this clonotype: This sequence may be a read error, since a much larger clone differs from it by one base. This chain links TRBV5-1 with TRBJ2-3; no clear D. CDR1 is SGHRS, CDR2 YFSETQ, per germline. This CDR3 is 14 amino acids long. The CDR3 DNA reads TGCACCAGCACCTCTTCCCAGGTTACAGATACGCAGTATTTT. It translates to CTSTSSQVTDTQYF.

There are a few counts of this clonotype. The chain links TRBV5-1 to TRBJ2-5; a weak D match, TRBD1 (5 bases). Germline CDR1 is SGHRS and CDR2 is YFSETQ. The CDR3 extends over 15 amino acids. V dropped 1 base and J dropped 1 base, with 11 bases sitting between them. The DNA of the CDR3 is TGCGCCAGCAGCTTGTCCAGGGCCCCCCAAGAGACCCAGTACTTC. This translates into CASSLSRAPQETQYF.

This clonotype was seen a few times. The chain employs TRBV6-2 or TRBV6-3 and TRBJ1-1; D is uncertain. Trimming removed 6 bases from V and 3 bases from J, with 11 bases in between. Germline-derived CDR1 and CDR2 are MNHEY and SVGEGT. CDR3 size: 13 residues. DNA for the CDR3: TGTGCCAGCAGAACCGTGGGGTACACTGAAGCTTTCTTT. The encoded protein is CASRTVGYTEAFF.

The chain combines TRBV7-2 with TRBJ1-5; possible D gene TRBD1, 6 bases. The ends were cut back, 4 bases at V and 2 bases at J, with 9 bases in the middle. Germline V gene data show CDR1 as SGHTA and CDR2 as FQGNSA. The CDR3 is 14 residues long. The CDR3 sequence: CASSSRGGNQPQHF. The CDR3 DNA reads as TGTGCCAGCAGCTCCAGGGGAGGCAATCAGCCCCAGCATTTT.

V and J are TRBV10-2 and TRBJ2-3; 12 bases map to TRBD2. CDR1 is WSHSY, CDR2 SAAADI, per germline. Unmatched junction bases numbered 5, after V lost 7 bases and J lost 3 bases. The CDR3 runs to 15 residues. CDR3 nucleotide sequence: TGCGCCAGCACGCTAGCGGGGGGGTTAACAGATACGCAGTATTTT. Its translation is CASTLAGGLTDTQYF.

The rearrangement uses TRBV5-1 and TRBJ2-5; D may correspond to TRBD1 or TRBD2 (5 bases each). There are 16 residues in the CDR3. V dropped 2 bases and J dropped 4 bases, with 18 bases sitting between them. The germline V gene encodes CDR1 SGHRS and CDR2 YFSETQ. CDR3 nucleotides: TGCGCCAGCAGCTTAACAGCCCAGGGAGTAGGAGAGACCCAGTACTTC. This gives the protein CASSLTAQGVGETQYF.

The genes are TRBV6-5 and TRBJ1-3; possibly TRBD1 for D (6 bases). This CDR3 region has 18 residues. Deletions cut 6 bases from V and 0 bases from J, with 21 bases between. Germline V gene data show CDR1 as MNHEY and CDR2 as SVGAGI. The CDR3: CASSPQTPGGFSGNTIYF. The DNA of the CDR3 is TGTGCCAGCAGCCCCCAGACGCCGGGGGGCTTCTCTGGAAACACCATATATTTT.

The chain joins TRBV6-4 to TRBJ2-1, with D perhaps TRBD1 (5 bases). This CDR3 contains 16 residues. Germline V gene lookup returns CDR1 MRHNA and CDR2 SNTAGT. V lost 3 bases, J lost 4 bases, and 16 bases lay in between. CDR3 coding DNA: TGTGCCAGCAGTGATCACGTGGGGCGCAATTACAATGAGCAGTTCTTC. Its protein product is CASSDHVGRNYNEQFF.

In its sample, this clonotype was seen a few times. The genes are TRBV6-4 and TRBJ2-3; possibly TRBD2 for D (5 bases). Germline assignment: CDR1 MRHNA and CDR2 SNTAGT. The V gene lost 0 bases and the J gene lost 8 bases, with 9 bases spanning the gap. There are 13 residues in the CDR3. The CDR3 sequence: CASSDSSVGTQYF. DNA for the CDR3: TGTGCCAGCAGTGACTCTAGCGTCGGTACGCAGTATTTT.

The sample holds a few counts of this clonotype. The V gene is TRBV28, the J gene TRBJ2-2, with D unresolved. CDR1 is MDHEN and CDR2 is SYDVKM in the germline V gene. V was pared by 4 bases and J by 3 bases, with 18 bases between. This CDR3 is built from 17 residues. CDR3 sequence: CASSSPVESVDTGELFF. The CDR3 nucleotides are TGTGCCAGCAGTTCACCAGTTGAAAGCGTGGACACCGGGGAGCTGTTTTTT.

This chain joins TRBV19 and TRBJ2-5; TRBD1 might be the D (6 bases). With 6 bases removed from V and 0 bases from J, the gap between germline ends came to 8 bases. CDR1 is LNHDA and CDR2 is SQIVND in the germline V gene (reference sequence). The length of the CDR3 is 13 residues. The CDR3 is CASSGQYQETQYF. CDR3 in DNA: TGTGCCAGTAGCGGACAGTACCAAGAGACCCAGTACTTC.

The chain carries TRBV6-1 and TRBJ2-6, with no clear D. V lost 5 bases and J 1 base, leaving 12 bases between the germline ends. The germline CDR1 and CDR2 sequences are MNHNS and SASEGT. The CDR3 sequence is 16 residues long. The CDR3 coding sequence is TGTGCCAGCAGTCCCGTATTTCAGTCTGGGGCCAACGTCCTGACTTTC. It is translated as CASSPVFQSGANVLTF.

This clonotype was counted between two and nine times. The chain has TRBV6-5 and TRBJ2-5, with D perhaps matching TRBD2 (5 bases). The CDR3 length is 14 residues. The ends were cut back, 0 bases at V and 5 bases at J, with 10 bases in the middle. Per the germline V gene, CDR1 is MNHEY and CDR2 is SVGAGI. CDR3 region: CASSYSSGLETQYF. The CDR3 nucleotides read TGTGCCAGCAGTTACTCGTCGGGGTTGGAGACCCAGTACTTC.

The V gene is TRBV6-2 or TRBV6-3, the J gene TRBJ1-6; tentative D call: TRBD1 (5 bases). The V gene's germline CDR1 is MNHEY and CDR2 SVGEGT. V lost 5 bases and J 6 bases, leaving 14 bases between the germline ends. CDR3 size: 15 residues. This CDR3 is CASSQTQGVNSPLHF. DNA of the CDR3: TGTGCCAGCAGTCAAACCCAGGGTGTTAATTCACCCCTCCACTTT.